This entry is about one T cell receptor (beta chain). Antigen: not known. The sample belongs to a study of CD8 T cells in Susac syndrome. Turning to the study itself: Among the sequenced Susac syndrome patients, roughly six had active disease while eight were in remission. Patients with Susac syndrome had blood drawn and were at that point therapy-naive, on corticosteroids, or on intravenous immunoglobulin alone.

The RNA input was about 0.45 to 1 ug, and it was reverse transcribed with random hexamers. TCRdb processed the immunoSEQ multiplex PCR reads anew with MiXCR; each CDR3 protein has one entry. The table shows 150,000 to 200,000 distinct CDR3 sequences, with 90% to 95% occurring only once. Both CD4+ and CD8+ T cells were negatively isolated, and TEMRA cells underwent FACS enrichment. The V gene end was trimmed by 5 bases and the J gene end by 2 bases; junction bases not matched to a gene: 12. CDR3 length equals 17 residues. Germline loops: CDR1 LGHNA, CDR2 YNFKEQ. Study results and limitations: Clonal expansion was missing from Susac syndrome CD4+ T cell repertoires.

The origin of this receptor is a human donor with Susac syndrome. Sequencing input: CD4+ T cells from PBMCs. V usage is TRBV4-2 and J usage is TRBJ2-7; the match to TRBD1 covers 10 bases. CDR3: CASSSRDRGQGTYEQYF. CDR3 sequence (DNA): TGTGCCAGCAGCTCCCGGGACAGGGGCCAAGGGACCTACGAGCAGTACTTC.